This TCR beta chain stems from a study of Graves' ophthalmopathy and Graves' hyperthyroidism. Study details: By definition, stable hyperthyroidism involved no ophthalmopathy within 18 months of follow-up.

The sequenced template was RNA, covering the TCR beta CDR3 region. The first-round RT-PCR employed HTBI primers together with the Qiagen OneStep RT-PCR kit. A multiplex PCR was then performed as the second round. MiXCR, applied by TCRdb to the multiplex PCR reads, yields one record per CDR3 protein. This table holds 1 million to 1.3 million distinct CDR3 sequences, 36% found once. Details on this clonotype: Antigen: not known. With a much larger clone just one base away, this may be a read error.

The study, taken as a whole, reports: Forecasting of ophthalmopathy progression by the model achieved less than 71% sensitivity and around 77% specificity. Blood shared most expanded thyroid clonotypes above 0.001 frequency. With around 88% sensitivity and around 81% specificity, a 13-signature model separated ophthalmopathy from stable hyperthyroidism.

Germline V lookup: CDR1 DFQATT, CDR2 SNEGSKA (reference sequence). The CDR3 spans 14 residues. Trimming took off 1 base at V and 4 bases at J, with 13 bases between the two ends. What was sequenced was peripheral blood or thyroid tissue (not recorded which). This chain uses TRBV20-1 with TRBJ1-2, with D uncertain. This sequence originates from an adult man with Graves' hyperthyroidism. CDR3 protein: CSARGHPGGYGYTF. In nucleotides, the CDR3 is TGCAGTGCTAGAGGCCACCCCGGCGGCTATGGCTACACCTTC.